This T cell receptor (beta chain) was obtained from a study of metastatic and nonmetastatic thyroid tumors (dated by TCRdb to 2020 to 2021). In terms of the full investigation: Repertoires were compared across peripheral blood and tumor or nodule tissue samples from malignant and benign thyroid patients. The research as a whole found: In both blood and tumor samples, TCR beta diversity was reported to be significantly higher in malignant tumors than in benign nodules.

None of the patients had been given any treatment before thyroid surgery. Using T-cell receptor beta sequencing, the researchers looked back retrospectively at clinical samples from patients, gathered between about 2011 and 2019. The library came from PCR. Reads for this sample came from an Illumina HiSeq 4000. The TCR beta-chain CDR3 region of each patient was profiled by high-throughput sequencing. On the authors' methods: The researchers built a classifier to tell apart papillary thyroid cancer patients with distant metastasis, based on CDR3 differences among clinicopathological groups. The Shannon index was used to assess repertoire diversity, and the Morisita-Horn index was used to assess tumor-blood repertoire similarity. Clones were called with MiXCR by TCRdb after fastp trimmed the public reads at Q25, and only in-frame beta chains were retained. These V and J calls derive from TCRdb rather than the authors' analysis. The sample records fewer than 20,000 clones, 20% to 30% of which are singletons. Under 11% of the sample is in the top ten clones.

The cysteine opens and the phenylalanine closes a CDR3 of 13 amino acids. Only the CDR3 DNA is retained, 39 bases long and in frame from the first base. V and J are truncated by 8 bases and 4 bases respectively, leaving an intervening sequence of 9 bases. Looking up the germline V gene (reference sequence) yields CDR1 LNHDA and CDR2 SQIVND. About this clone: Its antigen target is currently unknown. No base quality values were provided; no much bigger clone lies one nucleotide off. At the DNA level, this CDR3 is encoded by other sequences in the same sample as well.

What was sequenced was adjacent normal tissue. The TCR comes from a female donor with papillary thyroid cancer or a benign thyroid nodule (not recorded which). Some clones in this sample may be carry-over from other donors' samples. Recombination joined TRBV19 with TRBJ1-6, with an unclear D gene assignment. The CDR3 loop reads CASSYGYNSPLHF. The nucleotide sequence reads TGTGCCAGTTCCTACGGGTATAATTCACCCCTCCACTTT.